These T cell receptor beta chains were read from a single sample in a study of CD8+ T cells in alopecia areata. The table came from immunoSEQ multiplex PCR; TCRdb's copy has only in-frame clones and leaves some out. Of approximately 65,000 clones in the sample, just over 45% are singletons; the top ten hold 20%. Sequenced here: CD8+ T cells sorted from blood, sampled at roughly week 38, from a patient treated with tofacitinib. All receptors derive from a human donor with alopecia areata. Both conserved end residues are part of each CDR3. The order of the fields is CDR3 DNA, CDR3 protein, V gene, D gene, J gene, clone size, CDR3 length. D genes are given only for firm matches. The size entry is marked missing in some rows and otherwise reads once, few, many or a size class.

cdr3_nt: TGTGCCAGCAGATCAACTAGCCTGCAAGAGACCCAGTACTTC; cdr3_aa: CASRSTSLQETQYF; v_call: TRBV28; d_call: -; j_call: TRBJ2-5; clone_size: -; cdr3_length: 14
cdr3_nt: TGTGCCAGCAGTTACTCGCGGCAGATTGAAGCTTTCTTT; cdr3_aa: CASSYSRQIEAFF; v_call: TRBV6-5; d_call: -; j_call: TRBJ1-1; clone_size: few; cdr3_length: 13
cdr3_nt: TGTGCCAGCAGCCAAGAGCGGGAGGGTTCCTACGAGCAGTACTTC; cdr3_aa: CASSQEREGSYEQYF; v_call: TRBV4-2; d_call: TRBD2; j_call: TRBJ2-7; clone_size: once; cdr3_length: 15
cdr3_nt: TGTGCCAGCAGCTTAAGAGGGGGCGTTTTCGAGCAGTACTTC; cdr3_aa: CASSLRGGVFEQYF; v_call: TRBV7-3; d_call: TRBD1; j_call: TRBJ2-7; clone_size: -; cdr3_length: 14
cdr3_nt: TGTGCCAGCAGCTTAGGCACGAGTAGCACAGATACGCAGTATTTT; cdr3_aa: CASSLGTSSTDTQYF; v_call: TRBV11-2; d_call: -; j_call: TRBJ2-3; clone_size: medium-sized; cdr3_length: 15
cdr3_nt: TGCAGCGTTGAGGGGGATTGGACTAGCGGGAGATACGAGCAGTACTTC; cdr3_aa: CSVEGDWTSGRYEQYF; v_call: TRBV29-1; d_call: TRBD2; j_call: TRBJ2-7; clone_size: once; cdr3_length: 16
cdr3_nt: TGTGCCAGCAGCCAAGCCTTTTCCACTGAAGCTTTCTTT; cdr3_aa: CASSQAFSTEAFF; v_call: TRBV14; d_call: -; j_call: TRBJ1-1; clone_size: -; cdr3_length: 13
cdr3_nt: TGCGCCAGCAGCCAAGAGAGACGACAGGGGAGCTCTGAAGCTTTCTTT; cdr3_aa: CASSQERRQGSSEAFF; v_call: TRBV4-1; d_call: TRBD1; j_call: TRBJ1-1; clone_size: -; cdr3_length: 16
cdr3_nt: TGTGCCAGCAGCCCCCGGCAGGCGGGGGATGAAAAACTGTTTTTT; cdr3_aa: CASSPRQAGDEKLFF; v_call: TRBV9; d_call: -; j_call: TRBJ1-4; clone_size: -; cdr3_length: 15
cdr3_nt: TGTGCCAGCAGCGTCTACGGGACTAGCGGGACCTACAATGAGCAGTTCTTC; cdr3_aa: CASSVYGTSGTYNEQFF; v_call: TRBV9; d_call: TRBD2; j_call: TRBJ2-1; clone_size: -; cdr3_length: 17
cdr3_nt: TGTGCCAGCAGCTTGGCGGCAGGAGGGGAGACCCAGTACTTC; cdr3_aa: CASSLAAGGETQYF; v_call: TRBV7-6; d_call: -; j_call: TRBJ2-5; clone_size: -; cdr3_length: 14
cdr3_nt: TGTGCCAGCAGCGCCGAGGGGTACACCGGGGAGCTGTTTTTT; cdr3_aa: CASSAEGYTGELFF; v_call: TRBV7-9; d_call: -; j_call: TRBJ2-2; clone_size: -; cdr3_length: 14
cdr3_nt: TGTGCCAGCAGCCGACGGGGGAGAGGGGACGGGGCTTTCTTT; cdr3_aa: CASSRRGRGDGAFF; v_call: TRBV7-2; d_call: -; j_call: TRBJ1-1; clone_size: few; cdr3_length: 14
cdr3_nt: TGTGCCAGCAGCTCCTTCCCCCGGAGGGGGACAACAGATACGCAGTATTTT; cdr3_aa: CASSSFPRRGTTDTQYF; v_call: TRBV11-2; d_call: -; j_call: TRBJ2-3; clone_size: few; cdr3_length: 17
cdr3_nt: TGCGCCAGCAGCGGGGGACTCGGGGCCAACGTCCTGACTTTC; cdr3_aa: CASSGGLGANVLTF; v_call: TRBV5-1; d_call: -; j_call: TRBJ2-6; clone_size: -; cdr3_length: 14
cdr3_nt: TGCGCCAGCAGCCAAGCTTCAACAGGGGGCTACGAGCAGTACTTC; cdr3_aa: CASSQASTGGYEQYF; v_call: TRBV4-1; d_call: TRBD1; j_call: TRBJ2-7; clone_size: few; cdr3_length: 15
cdr3_nt: TGCAGCGTTGAGGGGACAGGTAACACTGAAGCTTTCTTT; cdr3_aa: CSVEGTGNTEAFF; v_call: TRBV29-1; d_call: TRBD1; j_call: TRBJ1-1; clone_size: -; cdr3_length: 13
cdr3_nt: TGCGCCAGCAGCCAAGGGGGACAACGAATGGGTGGCTACACCTTC; cdr3_aa: CASSQGGQRMGGYTF; v_call: TRBV4-1; d_call: -; j_call: TRBJ1-2; clone_size: -; cdr3_length: 15
cdr3_nt: TGCAGCGTCCCCCTTTTGTATGGCTACACCTTC; cdr3_aa: CSVPLLYGYTF; v_call: TRBV29-1; d_call: -; j_call: TRBJ1-2; clone_size: -; cdr3_length: 11
cdr3_nt: TGCAGCGTTGAATTGGGGCCGGGAACTGAAGCTTTCTTT; cdr3_aa: CSVELGPGTEAFF; v_call: TRBV29-1; d_call: -; j_call: TRBJ1-1; clone_size: -; cdr3_length: 13
cdr3_nt: TGCGCCAGCAGCCAACCAGGGTCCCTAGATACGCAGTATTTT; cdr3_aa: CASSQPGSLDTQYF; v_call: TRBV4-1; d_call: -; j_call: TRBJ2-3; clone_size: -; cdr3_length: 14
cdr3_nt: TGTGCCAGCATTCACTTAGCGGGAGGGGAAAACATTCAGTACTTC; cdr3_aa: CASIHLAGGENIQYF; v_call: TRBV19; d_call: TRBD2; j_call: TRBJ2-4; clone_size: -; cdr3_length: 15
cdr3_nt: TGTGCCAGTACCCCCAGTATAGCAGGAGAGACCCAGTACTTC; cdr3_aa: CASTPSIAGETQYF; v_call: TRBV19; d_call: -; j_call: TRBJ2-5; clone_size: -; cdr3_length: 14
cdr3_nt: TGCGCCAGCAGCTTGCGGTTGGGGAGTTACGAGCAGTACTTC; cdr3_aa: CASSLRLGSYEQYF; v_call: TRBV5-1; d_call: -; j_call: TRBJ2-7; clone_size: few; cdr3_length: 14
cdr3_nt: TGCGCCAGCAGCCAGGGACAGGGGGTCTACGAGCAGTACTTC; cdr3_aa: CASSQGQGVYEQYF; v_call: TRBV4-3; d_call: TRBD1; j_call: TRBJ2-7; clone_size: -; cdr3_length: 14
cdr3_nt: TGTGCCAGCAGCTTAAGATCCGGGGAGCTGTTTTTT; cdr3_aa: CASSLRSGELFF; v_call: TRBV7-6; d_call: -; j_call: TRBJ2-2; clone_size: -; cdr3_length: 12
cdr3_nt: TGCAGCGTTGAGGGTGGCAATGGCTACACCTTC; cdr3_aa: CSVEGGNGYTF; v_call: TRBV29-1; d_call: -; j_call: TRBJ1-2; clone_size: few; cdr3_length: 11
cdr3_nt: TGTGCCAGCAGCTTAGCAGCGGGAGGGGGCTACAATGAGCAGTTCTTC; cdr3_aa: CASSLAAGGGYNEQFF; v_call: TRBV7-3; d_call: TRBD2; j_call: TRBJ2-1; clone_size: -; cdr3_length: 16
cdr3_nt: TGCAGCGCTAGGACAGGGCCAGAGGGTGGCTACACCTTC; cdr3_aa: CSARTGPEGGYTF; v_call: TRBV29-1; d_call: TRBD1; j_call: TRBJ1-2; clone_size: -; cdr3_length: 13
cdr3_nt: TGTGCCAGCAGCCAGGCAGGGCACGGGGATCAGCCCCAGCATTTT; cdr3_aa: CASSQAGHGDQPQHF; v_call: TRBV5-6; d_call: -; j_call: TRBJ1-5; clone_size: -; cdr3_length: 15
cdr3_nt: TGTGCCAGCAGCTGGAGAGCGTCTAGCGGTCCCATCTACGAGCAGTACTTC; cdr3_aa: CASSWRASSGPIYEQYF; v_call: TRBV7-2; d_call: TRBD2; j_call: TRBJ2-7; clone_size: -; cdr3_length: 17
cdr3_nt: TGTGCCTGGAGTGATGATGGACTAGCGGGGACAGATACGCAGTATTTT; cdr3_aa: CAWSDDGLAGTDTQYF; v_call: TRBV30; d_call: TRBD2; j_call: TRBJ2-3; clone_size: -; cdr3_length: 16
cdr3_nt: TGCAGCCCCGAGTACCAGCCCCAGCATTTT; cdr3_aa: CSPEYQPQHF; v_call: TRBV29-1; d_call: -; j_call: TRBJ1-5; clone_size: -; cdr3_length: 10
cdr3_nt: TGCAGCGTTGACTTTGATCCAGGGCATTTCGAAGAGACCCAGTACTTC; cdr3_aa: CSVDFDPGHFEETQYF; v_call: TRBV29-1; d_call: -; j_call: TRBJ2-5; clone_size: -; cdr3_length: 16
cdr3_nt: TGTGCCAGCAGTAAAAGGCGGAGTAGCACAGATACGCAGTATTTT; cdr3_aa: CASSKRRSSTDTQYF; v_call: TRBV7-8; d_call: -; j_call: TRBJ2-3; clone_size: few; cdr3_length: 15
cdr3_nt: TGTGCCAGCAGTTTCGCCGGACAGGGGGGCTGCAATCAGCCCCAGCATTTT; cdr3_aa: CASSFAGQGGCNQPQHF; v_call: TRBV25-1; d_call: TRBD1; j_call: TRBJ1-5; clone_size: once; cdr3_length: 17
cdr3_nt: TGCGCCAGCAGCCTTTCTCGGCAGGGTGACCGCGAGCAGTACTTC; cdr3_aa: CASSLSRQGDREQYF; v_call: TRBV4-3; d_call: -; j_call: TRBJ2-7; clone_size: -; cdr3_length: 15
cdr3_nt: TGTGCCAGCAGCGAGGCCTATCTAGCGGGAGTTGGAGATGAGCAGTTCTTC; cdr3_aa: CASSEAYLAGVGDEQFF; v_call: TRBV9; d_call: TRBD2; j_call: TRBJ2-1; clone_size: few; cdr3_length: 17
cdr3_nt: TGTGCCAGCAGCATACTAATCGGGGAGCTGTTTTTT; cdr3_aa: CASSILIGELFF; v_call: TRBV7-9; d_call: -; j_call: TRBJ2-2; clone_size: few; cdr3_length: 12
cdr3_nt: TGCAGCGCACGAGGCGGGACACCTACGAACACTGAAGCTTTCTTT; cdr3_aa: CSARGGTPTNTEAFF; v_call: TRBV29-1; d_call: -; j_call: TRBJ1-1; clone_size: -; cdr3_length: 15
cdr3_nt: TGCGCCAGCAGCTTGGTCCCAGCGGGACCCACAGATACGCAGTATTTT; cdr3_aa: CASSLVPAGPTDTQYF; v_call: TRBV5-1; d_call: TRBD2; j_call: TRBJ2-3; clone_size: -; cdr3_length: 16
cdr3_nt: TGCAGCGTTACTGGCGCTGAAGCTTTCTTT; cdr3_aa: CSVTGAEAFF; v_call: TRBV29-1; d_call: -; j_call: TRBJ1-1; clone_size: -; cdr3_length: 10
cdr3_nt: TGCGCCAGCAGCCAAGATCAGAGGTACCAAGAGACCCAGTACTTC; cdr3_aa: CASSQDQRYQETQYF; v_call: TRBV4-1; d_call: -; j_call: TRBJ2-5; clone_size: -; cdr3_length: 15
cdr3_nt: TGTGCCATCAGTACCGGCCAAAGAGGAGACGAGCAGTACTTC; cdr3_aa: CAISTGQRGDEQYF; v_call: TRBV5-4; d_call: -; j_call: TRBJ2-7; clone_size: few; cdr3_length: 14
cdr3_nt: TGTGCCAGCAGCTGGGGATCGGATACGCAGTATTTT; cdr3_aa: CASSWGSDTQYF; v_call: TRBV5-4; d_call: -; j_call: TRBJ2-3; clone_size: -; cdr3_length: 12
cdr3_nt: TGCAGCGCCCGGACAGGTGCCTCCTACGAGCAGTACTTC; cdr3_aa: CSARTGASYEQYF; v_call: TRBV29-1; d_call: TRBD1; j_call: TRBJ2-7; clone_size: few; cdr3_length: 13
cdr3_nt: TGTGCCAGCAGCGTAGGGTCGGGTATGTCCTCTGGAAACACCATATATTTT; cdr3_aa: CASSVGSGMSSGNTIYF; v_call: TRBV9; d_call: -; j_call: TRBJ1-3; clone_size: -; cdr3_length: 17
cdr3_nt: TGCAGCGTTGAAGACGGGGACCGAAACACCGGGGAGCTGTTTTTT; cdr3_aa: CSVEDGDRNTGELFF; v_call: TRBV29-1; d_call: -; j_call: TRBJ2-2; clone_size: -; cdr3_length: 15
cdr3_nt: TGTGCCAGCAGTGCCCCGGGGCTCTCATACTACGAGCAGTACTTC; cdr3_aa: CASSAPGLSYYEQYF; v_call: TRBV25-1; d_call: -; j_call: TRBJ2-7; clone_size: -; cdr3_length: 15
cdr3_nt: TGTGCCAGCAGTCCGGTGGGAGTCGACCTCTCCTACAATGAGCAGTTCTTC; cdr3_aa: CASSPVGVDLSYNEQFF; v_call: TRBV28; d_call: -; j_call: TRBJ2-1; clone_size: -; cdr3_length: 17
cdr3_nt: TGTGCCAGCAGTGCTTTTCCAGAAGCTCAAGAGACCCAGTACTTC; cdr3_aa: CASSAFPEAQETQYF; v_call: TRBV2; d_call: -; j_call: TRBJ2-5; clone_size: -; cdr3_length: 15
cdr3_nt: TGTGCCAGCAGGCCACAGGGATGGAGCAATCAGCCCCAGCATTTT; cdr3_aa: CASRPQGWSNQPQHF; v_call: TRBV6-5; d_call: -; j_call: TRBJ1-5; clone_size: once; cdr3_length: 15
cdr3_nt: TGCGCCAGCAGCCAAGATCGGTCCTACGAGCAGTACTTC; cdr3_aa: CASSQDRSYEQYF; v_call: TRBV4-1; d_call: -; j_call: TRBJ2-7; clone_size: few; cdr3_length: 13
cdr3_nt: TGTGCCAGCAGCCAAGAAGGCCGAATTCAGTACTTC; cdr3_aa: CASSQEGRIQYF; v_call: TRBV4-1; d_call: -; j_call: TRBJ2-4; clone_size: -; cdr3_length: 12
cdr3_nt: TGTGCCAGCAGTGAGAACAGGGAGTACTATGGCTACACCTTC; cdr3_aa: CASSENREYYGYTF; v_call: TRBV2; d_call: -; j_call: TRBJ1-2; clone_size: -; cdr3_length: 14